Shown below are 18 T cell receptor beta chains from a single sample sequenced in a study of blood T cell repertoires in COVID-19. Assay: immunoSEQ multiplex PCR; the TCRdb copy retains only in-frame clones and omits some. Of a few hundred thousand clones listed, around 90% were seen once; the top ten hold 6.3%. Material for sequencing was peripheral blood. The receptors shown here come from a woman aged 45-65 years with COVID-19, enrolled during active disease.

The chain links TRBV13 to TRBJ1-4; the match to TRBD1 covers 8 bases. The CDR3 spans 15 residues. Germline V gene sequence: CDR1 PRHDT, CDR2 FYEKMQ (reference sequence). The junction had 10 bases not matched to a gene; V was cut back by 5 bases and J by 8 bases. The CDR3 sequence is CASSPSGTGEEKLFF. Written as DNA, the CDR3 is TGTGCCAGCAGCCCGTCCGGGACAGGCGAGGAAAAACTGTTTTTT.

The V and J genes are TRBV24-1 and TRBJ2-5; D ambiguous. Between the trimmed V and J ends, which lost 1 base and 2 bases, there was a span of 4 bases. This CDR3 has 13 residues. Germline loops: CDR1 KGHDR, CDR2 SFDVKD. The CDR3 protein is CATSDFGQETQYF. CDR3 DNA sequence: TGTGCCACCAGTGATTTCGGGCAAGAGACCCAGTACTTC.

The J gene is TRBJ2-1, the V gene TRBV6-5, with 7 bases lining up with TRBD2. The CDR3 extends over 14 amino acids. The germline V gene has CDR1 MNHEY and CDR2 SVGAGI. Trimming cost V 4 bases and J 6 bases; bases outside gene matches: 6. The CDR3 nucleotides read TGTGCCAGCAGTTTACTCCTAGCGGCCAATGAGCAGTTCTTC. Its protein is CASSLLLAANEQFF.

The V call is TRBV6-5, the J call TRBJ1-2; perhaps TRBD1 as D (5 bases). V dropped 8 bases and J dropped 2 bases, with 12 bases sitting between them. The CDR3 is made up of 13 amino acids. Germline V gene data show CDR1 as MNHEY and CDR2 as SVGAGI. The CDR3, as DNA: TGTGCCAGCGTTCAGGCAGGGAACTATGGCTACACCTTC. Its translation: CASVQAGNYGYTF.

The rearrangement uses TRBV19 and TRBJ1-2, with 8 bases aligning to TRBD1. The CDR3 runs to 14 residues. CDR1 is LNHDA and CDR2 is SQIVND in the germline V gene (reference sequence). Germline trimming cut 8 bases from V and 4 bases from J; bases unmatched to any gene: 9. Here the CDR3 reads CASRGGQESYGYTF. The CDR3 DNA sequence: TGTGCCAGTCGAGGGGGACAGGAGAGCTATGGCTACACCTTC. Looking up the rest from reference TRBV19 and TRBJ1-2 gives the full variable domain: DGGITQSPKYLFRKEGQNVTLSCEQNLNHDAMYWYRQDPGQGLRLIYYSQIVNDFQKGDIAEGYSVSREKKESFPLTVTSAQKNPTAFYLCASRGGQESYGYTFGSGTRLTVV.

Turning to this clone: The junction departs from germline at one end; a sequencing error may be responsible. This chain links TRBV4-2 with TRBJ2-3; a weak D match, TRBD2 (6 bases). This CDR3 spans 16 amino acids. Per germline, CDR1 LGHNA and CDR2 YNFKEQ. CDR3 in amino acids: CASNQGQRASTDTQYF. Written as DNA, the CDR3 is TGTGCCAGCAACCAAGGTCAGCGGGCAAGCACAGATACGCAGTATTTT.

This clone was recorded only once. DNA for the CDR3: TGTGCCAGCAGCTTATTCGGGACAGGGGGGACGAACACTGAAGCTTTCTTT. It specifies CASSLFGTGGTNTEAFF. The chain is built from TRBV7-9 and TRBJ1-1, with TRBD1 identical over 11 bases. Germline CDR1 is SEHNR and CDR2 is FQNEAQ (reference sequence). Trimming took 2 bases from V and 1 from J; bases not matched to a gene: 6. The CDR3 runs 17 residues. Full variable domain (rest looked up from reference TRBV7-9 and TRBJ1-1): DTGVSQNPRHKITKRGQNVTFRCDPISEHNRLYWYRQTLGQGPEFLTYFQNEAQLEKSRLLSDRFSAERPKGSFSTLEIQRTEQGDSAMYLCASSLFGTGGTNTEAFFGQGTRLTVV.

The rearrangement uses TRBV27 and TRBJ1-5; 8 positions match TRBD1. The CDR3 is made up of 15 amino acids. CDR1 MNHEY and CDR2 SMNVEV come from the germline V gene (reference sequence). J gave up 3 bases and V 7 bases, and 8 bases lay outside the gene matches. The CDR3 DNA follows: TGTGCCAGCACACGGACAGGGATTGACAATCAGCCCCAGCATTTT. The encoded protein is CASTRTGIDNQPQHF.

The V and J genes are TRBV7-9 and TRBJ2-7; possible D gene TRBD2, 6 bases. Germline CDR1 SEHNR, CDR2 FQNEAQ (reference sequence). Trimming removed 5 bases from V and 4 bases from J, with 21 bases in between. The CDR3 totals 16 residues. The CDR3 sequence is CASSNRSGLLKYEQYF. The CDR3 nucleotides are TGTGCCAGCAGCAACCGATCAGGACTATTAAAATACGAGCAGTACTTC.

This chain joins TRBV18 and TRBJ2-7, with a weak D call TRBD1 (7 bases). The V gene's germline CDR1 is KGHSH and CDR2 LQKENI. With 4 bases removed from V and 8 bases from J, the gap between germline ends came to 18 bases. CDR3 length: 14 amino acids. CDR3 residues: CASSLAGQLIQQYF. CDR3 nucleotides: TGTGCCAGCTCACTCGCGGGACAGCTGATCCAGCAGTACTTC.

The chain combines TRBV13 with TRBJ1-3; no reliable D call. The V and J ends lost 3 bases and 4 bases respectively, with 10 bases between them. Germline lookup yields CDR1 PRHDT and CDR2 FYEKMQ (reference sequence). The CDR3 totals 14 residues. CDR3 sequence (DNA): TGTGCCAGCAGCTTTGACATACGCGGAAACACCATATATTTT. This sequence encodes CASSFDIRGNTIYF.

V and J are TRBV4-1 and TRBJ1-5; unclear D gene. CDR1 and CDR2 (germline): MGHRA, YSYEKL. The CDR3 spans 15 residues. V dropped 2 bases and J dropped 0 bases, with 8 bases sitting between them. The CDR3 is CASSQRDNSNQPQHF. CDR3 DNA sequence: TGCGCCAGCAGCCAACGCGATAATAGCAATCAGCCCCAGCATTTT.

The chain recombines TRBV6-5 with TRBJ2-5; no clear D. V was pared by 10 bases and J by 7 bases, with 13 bases between. Germline V gene sequence: CDR1 MNHEY, CDR2 SVGAGI. This CDR3 spans 11 amino acids. CDR3 in DNA: TGTGCCACCCTAGGAGCGCGGACCCAGTACTTC. Residues: CATLGARTQYF.

The V call is TRBV5-1, the J call TRBJ2-3; 11 positions match TRBD2. The length of the CDR3 is 16 residues. Germline CDR1 and CDR2: SGHRS and YFSETQ. V lost 5 bases, J lost 0 bases, and 5 bases stayed unmatched. This CDR3 is CASSPGLAASTDTQYF. CDR3 DNA sequence: TGCGCCAGCAGTCCGGGACTAGCGGCTAGCACAGATACGCAGTATTTT.

The chain couples TRBV10-1 to TRBJ1-6, with 7 bases that match TRBD1. V dropped 4 bases and J dropped 13; count of bases not matched to a gene: 7. Germline V gene lookup returns CDR1 WNHNN and CDR2 SYGVQD (reference sequence). This CDR3 contains 13 residues. The CDR3 here is CASSVGTASPLHF. CDR3 DNA sequence: TGCGCCAGCAGTGTTGGGACAGCTTCGCCCCTCCACTTT.

This clone has more than one count but fewer than ten. The rearrangement uses TRBV11-2 and TRBJ2-2; 10 bases fit TRBD2. The CDR3 extends over 18 amino acids. Germline V gives CDR1 SGHAT, CDR2 FQNNGV. V lost 4 bases and J lost 2; bases outside the gene matches: 10. CDR3: CASSSRMTSGLNTGELFF. The DNA for the CDR3 is TGTGCCAGCAGCTCCCGGATGACTAGCGGGCTCAACACCGGGGAGCTGTTTTTT.

J is TRBJ2-3 and V is TRBV7-9, with TRBD2 matching 13 bases. The CDR3 is 16 amino acids. Germline CDR1 and CDR2: SEHNR and FQNEAQ (reference sequence). V shed 5 bases and J 2 bases; nucleotides not matched to a gene: 4. Here the CDR3 reads CASSPGTSGNTDTQYF. The CDR3 bases are TGTGCCAGCAGCCCCGGGACTAGCGGGAACACAGATACGCAGTATTTT.

The chain couples TRBV29-1 to TRBJ1-1, with 7 bases that match TRBD1. J gave up 0 bases and V 5 bases, and 3 bases lay outside the gene matches. The CDR3 loop spans 13 amino acids. Germline values: CDR1 SQVTM, CDR2 ANQGSEA. The CDR3 DNA reads as TGCAGCGTTATAAGGGGGCTGAACACTGAAGCTTTCTTT. Protein sequence: CSVIRGLNTEAFF.